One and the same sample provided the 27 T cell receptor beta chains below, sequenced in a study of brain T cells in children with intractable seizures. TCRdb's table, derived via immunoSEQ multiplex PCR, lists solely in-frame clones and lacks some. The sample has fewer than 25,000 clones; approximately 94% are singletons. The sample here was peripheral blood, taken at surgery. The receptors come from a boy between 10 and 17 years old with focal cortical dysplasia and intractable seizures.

The CDR3 is CASTDDWNYGYTF. CDR3 DNA sequence: TGTGCCAGTACTGACGACTGGAACTATGGCTACACCTTC. V is TRBV19 and J is TRBJ1-2; D is undetermined. Per the germline V gene, CDR1 is LNHDA and CDR2 is SQIVND (reference sequence). V lost 7 bases and J lost 2, with 11 bases in between. This CDR3 spans 13 amino acids.

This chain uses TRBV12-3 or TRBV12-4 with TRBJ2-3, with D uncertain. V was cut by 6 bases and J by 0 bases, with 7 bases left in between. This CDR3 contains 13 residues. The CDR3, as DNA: TGTGCCAGCAGAAGGGCTAGCACAGATACGCAGTATTTT. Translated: CASRRASTDTQYF.

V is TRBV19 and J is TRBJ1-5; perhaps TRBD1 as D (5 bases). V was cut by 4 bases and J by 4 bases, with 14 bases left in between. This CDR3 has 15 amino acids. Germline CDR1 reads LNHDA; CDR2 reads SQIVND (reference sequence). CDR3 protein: CASSTYGGGNQPQHF. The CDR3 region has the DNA TGTGCCAGTAGTACCTACGGGGGGGGAAATCAGCCCCAGCATTTT.

The CDR3 loop is CSVRGQGETQYF. The DNA of the CDR3 is TGCAGCGTACGGGGACAGGGGGAGACCCAGTACTTC. The chain recombines TRBV29-1 with TRBJ2-5, with 10 bases aligning to TRBD1. The CDR3 extends over 12 amino acids. The trim removed 6 bases at V and 5 bases at J, leaving 3 bases unmatched. CDR1 SQVTM and CDR2 ANQGSEA come from the germline V gene.

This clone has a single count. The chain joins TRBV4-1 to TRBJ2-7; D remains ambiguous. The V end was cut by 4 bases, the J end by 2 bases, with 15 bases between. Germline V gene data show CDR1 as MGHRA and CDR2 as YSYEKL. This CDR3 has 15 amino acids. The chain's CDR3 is CASSPYELSTYEQYF. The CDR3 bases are TGCGCCAGCAGCCCCTATGAACTTTCAACCTACGAGCAGTACTTC.

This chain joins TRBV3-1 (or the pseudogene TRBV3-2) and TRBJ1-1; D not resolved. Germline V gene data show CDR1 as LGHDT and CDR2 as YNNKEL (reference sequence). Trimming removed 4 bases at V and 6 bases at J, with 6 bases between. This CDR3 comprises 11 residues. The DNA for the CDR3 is TGTGCCAGCAGCCGGGGTTCTGAAGCTTTCTTT. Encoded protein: CASSRGSEAFF.

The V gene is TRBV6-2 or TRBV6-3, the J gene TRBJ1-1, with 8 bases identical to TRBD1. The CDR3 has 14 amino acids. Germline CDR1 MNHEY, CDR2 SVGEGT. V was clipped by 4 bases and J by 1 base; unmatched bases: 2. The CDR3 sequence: CASSSGTGNTEAFF. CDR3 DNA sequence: TGTGCCAGCAGTTCCGGGACAGGGAACACTGAAGCTTTCTTT.

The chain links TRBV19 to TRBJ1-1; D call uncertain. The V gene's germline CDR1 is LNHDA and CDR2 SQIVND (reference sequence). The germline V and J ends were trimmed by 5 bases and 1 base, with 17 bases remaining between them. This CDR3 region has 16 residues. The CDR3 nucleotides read TGTGCCAGTAGTTTCGGGCGCGATCTTACGAACACTGAAGCTTTCTTT. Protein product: CASSFGRDLTNTEAFF.

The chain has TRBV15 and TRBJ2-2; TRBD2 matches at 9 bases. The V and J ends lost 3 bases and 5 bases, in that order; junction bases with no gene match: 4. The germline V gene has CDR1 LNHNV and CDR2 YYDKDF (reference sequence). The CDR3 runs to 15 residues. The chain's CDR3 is CATSSIAGETGELFF. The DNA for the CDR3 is TGTGCCACCAGCAGTATAGCGGGGGAAACCGGGGAGCTGTTTTTT.

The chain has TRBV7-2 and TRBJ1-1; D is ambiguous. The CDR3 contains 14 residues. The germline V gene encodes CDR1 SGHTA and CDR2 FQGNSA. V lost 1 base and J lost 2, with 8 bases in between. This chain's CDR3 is CASSLVRGNTEAFF. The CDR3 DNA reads TGTGCCAGCAGCTTAGTGCGGGGTAACACTGAAGCTTTCTTT.

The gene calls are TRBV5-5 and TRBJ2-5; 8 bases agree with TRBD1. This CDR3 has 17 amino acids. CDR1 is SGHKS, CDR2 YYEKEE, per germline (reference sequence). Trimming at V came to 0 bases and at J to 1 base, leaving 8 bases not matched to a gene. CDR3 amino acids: CASSLDRGTGFQETQYF. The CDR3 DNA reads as TGTGCCAGCAGCTTGGATCGGGGGACAGGATTCCAAGAGACCCAGTACTTC.

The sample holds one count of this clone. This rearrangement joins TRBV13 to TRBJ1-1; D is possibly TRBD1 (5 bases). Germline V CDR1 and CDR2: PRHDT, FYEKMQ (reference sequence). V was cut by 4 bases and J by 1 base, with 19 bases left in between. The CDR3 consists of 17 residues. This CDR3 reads CASSSNPLWRGNTEAFF. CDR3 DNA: TGTGCCAGCAGCTCCAATCCTCTTTGGAGGGGGAACACTGAAGCTTTCTTT.

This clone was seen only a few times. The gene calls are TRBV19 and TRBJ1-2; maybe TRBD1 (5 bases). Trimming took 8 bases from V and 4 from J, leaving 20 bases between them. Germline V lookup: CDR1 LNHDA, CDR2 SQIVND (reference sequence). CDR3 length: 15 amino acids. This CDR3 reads CASRKGDRDGYGYTF. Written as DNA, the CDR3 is TGTGCCAGTCGTAAAGGAGACCGGGACGGCTATGGCTACACCTTC.

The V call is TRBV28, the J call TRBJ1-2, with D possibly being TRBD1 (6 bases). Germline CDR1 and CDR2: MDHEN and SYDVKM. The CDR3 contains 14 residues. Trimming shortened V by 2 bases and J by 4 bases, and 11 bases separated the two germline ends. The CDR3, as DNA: TGTGCCAGCAGTTTAGGGGGCTCGAGCTATGGCTACACCTTC. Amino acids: CASSLGGSSYGYTF.

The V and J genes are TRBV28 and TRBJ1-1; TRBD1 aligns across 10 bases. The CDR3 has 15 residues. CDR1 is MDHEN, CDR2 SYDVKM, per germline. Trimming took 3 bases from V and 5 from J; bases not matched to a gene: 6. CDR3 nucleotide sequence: TGTGCCAGCAGTTTCCCGGACAGGGGGAGGACTGAAGCTTTCTTT. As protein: CASSFPDRGRTEAFF.

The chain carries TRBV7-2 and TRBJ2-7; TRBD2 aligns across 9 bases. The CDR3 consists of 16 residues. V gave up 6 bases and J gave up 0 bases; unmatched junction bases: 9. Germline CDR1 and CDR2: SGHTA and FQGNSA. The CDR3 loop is CASRNGVAGDSYEQYF. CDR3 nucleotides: TGTGCCAGCAGAAATGGGGTAGCGGGGGACTCCTACGAGCAGTACTTC. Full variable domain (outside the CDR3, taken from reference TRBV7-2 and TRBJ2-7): GAGVSQSPSNKVTEKGKDVELRCDPISGHTALYWYRQSLGQGLEFLIYFQGNSAPDKSGLPSDRFSAERTGGSVSTLTIQRTQQEDSAVYLCASRNGVAGDSYEQYFGPGTRLTVT.

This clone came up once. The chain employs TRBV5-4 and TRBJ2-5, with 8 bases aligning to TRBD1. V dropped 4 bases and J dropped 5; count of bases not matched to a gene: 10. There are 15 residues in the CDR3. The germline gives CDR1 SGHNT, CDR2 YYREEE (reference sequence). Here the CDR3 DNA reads TGTGCCAGCAGCCCCCGACAGGGGCAAGCCGAGACCCAGTACTTC. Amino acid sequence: CASSPRQGQAETQYF.

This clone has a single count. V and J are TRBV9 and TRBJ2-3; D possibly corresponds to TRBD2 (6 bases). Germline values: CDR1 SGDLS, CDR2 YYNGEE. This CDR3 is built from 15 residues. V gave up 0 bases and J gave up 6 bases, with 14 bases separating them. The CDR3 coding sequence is TGTGCCAGCAGCGTAGGCGGGGAGGCCAGGGATACGCAGTATTTT. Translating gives CASSVGGEARDTQYF.

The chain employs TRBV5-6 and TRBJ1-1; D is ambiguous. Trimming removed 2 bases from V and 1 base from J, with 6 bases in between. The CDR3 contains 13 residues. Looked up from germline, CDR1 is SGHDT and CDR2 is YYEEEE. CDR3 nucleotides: TGTGCCAGCAGCTTCGTCTGGAACACTGAAGCTTTCTTT. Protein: CASSFVWNTEAFF.

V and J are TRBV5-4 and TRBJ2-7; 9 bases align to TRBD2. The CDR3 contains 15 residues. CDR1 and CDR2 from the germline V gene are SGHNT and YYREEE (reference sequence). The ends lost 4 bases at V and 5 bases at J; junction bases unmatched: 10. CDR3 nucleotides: TGTGCCAGCAGCATCCCGCGGGGGGGCCGCGACGAGCAGTACTTC. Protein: CASSIPRGGRDEQYF.

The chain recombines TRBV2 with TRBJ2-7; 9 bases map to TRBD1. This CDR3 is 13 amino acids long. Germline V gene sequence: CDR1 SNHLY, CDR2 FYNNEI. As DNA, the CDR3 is TGTGTTTCAGCAGGGGACAGGGCCTACGAGCAGTACTTC. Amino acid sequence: CVSAGDRAYEQYF.

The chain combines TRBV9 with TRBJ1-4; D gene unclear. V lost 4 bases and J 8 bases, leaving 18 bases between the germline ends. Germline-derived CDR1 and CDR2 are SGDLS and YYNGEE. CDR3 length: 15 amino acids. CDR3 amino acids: CASSPTWPLVEKLFF. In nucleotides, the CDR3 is TGTGCCAGCAGCCCCACCTGGCCTCTAGTAGAAAAACTGTTTTTT.

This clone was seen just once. CDR3 bases: TGTGCCAGCAGTGATCGCATTATGAACACTGAAGCTTTCTTT. It is translated as CASSDRIMNTEAFF. The V call is TRBV2, the J call TRBJ1-1, with D uncertain. CDR1 is SNHLY and CDR2 is FYNNEI in the germline V gene. V shed 3 bases and J shed 0 bases, with 8 bases lying between them. The CDR3 consists of 14 residues.

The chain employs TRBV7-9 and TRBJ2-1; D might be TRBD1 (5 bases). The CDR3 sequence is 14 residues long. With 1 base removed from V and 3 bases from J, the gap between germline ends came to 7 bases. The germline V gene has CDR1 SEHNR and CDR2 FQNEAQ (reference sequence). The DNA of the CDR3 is TGTGCCAGCAGCTTAGGCAGGGACTACAATGAGCAGTTCTTC. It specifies CASSLGRDYNEQFF. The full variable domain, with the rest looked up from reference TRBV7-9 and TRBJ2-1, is DTGVSQNPRHKITKRGQNVTFRCDPISEHNRLYWYRQTLGQGPEFLTYFQNEAQLEKSRLLSDRFSAERPKGSFSTLEIQRTEQGDSAMYLCASSLGRDYNEQFFGPGTRLTVL.

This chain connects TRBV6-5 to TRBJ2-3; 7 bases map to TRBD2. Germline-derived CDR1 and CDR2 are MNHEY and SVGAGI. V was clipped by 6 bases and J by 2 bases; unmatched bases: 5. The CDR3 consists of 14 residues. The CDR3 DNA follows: TGTGCCAGCAGCGGCGGGAGCCCCACAGATACGCAGTATTTT. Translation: CASSGGSPTDTQYF.

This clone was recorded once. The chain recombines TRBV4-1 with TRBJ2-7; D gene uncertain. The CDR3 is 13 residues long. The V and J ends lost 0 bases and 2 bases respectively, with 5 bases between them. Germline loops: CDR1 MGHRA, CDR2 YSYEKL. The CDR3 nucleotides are TGCGCCAGCAGCCAAGATACAACCTACGAGCAGTACGTC. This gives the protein CASSQDTTYEQYV.

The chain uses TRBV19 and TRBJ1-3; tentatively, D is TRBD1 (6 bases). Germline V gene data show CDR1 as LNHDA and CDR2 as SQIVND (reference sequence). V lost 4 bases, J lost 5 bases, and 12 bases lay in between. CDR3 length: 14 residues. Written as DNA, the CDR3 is TGTGCCAGTAGTACCCGCGACAGGAGAAACACCATATATTTT. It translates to CASSTRDRRNTIYF. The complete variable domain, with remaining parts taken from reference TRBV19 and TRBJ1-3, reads DGGITQSPKYLFRKEGQNVTLSCEQNLNHDAMYWYRQDPGQGLRLIYYSQIVNDFQKGDIAEGYSVSREKKESFPLTVTSAQKNPTAFYLCASSTRDRRNTIYFGEGSWLTVV.